Below, 5 T cell receptor beta chains from the same sample are listed, as sequenced in a study of T-cell reconstitution after alpha-beta-depleted transplantation in children. Construction of the TCRbeta library involved unique molecular identifiers. Each CDR3 protein is one row after TCRdb ran MiXCR on the PCR reads. The sample holds 500,000 to 600,000 distinct CDR3 sequences; about a sixth are singletons and the top ten take approximately 3%. Sample: PBMCs from the stem cell graft donor, taken from the stem cell graft. These receptor sequences come from a human donor who donated a stem cell graft to a child with acute lymphoblastic leukemia.

The gene calls are TRBV12-3 or TRBV12-4 and TRBJ2-1; 8 nucleotides align to TRBD1. The trim removed 6 bases at V and 7 bases at J, leaving 11 bases unmatched. The CDR3 has 15 amino acids. The CDR3: CASRSASGGRNEQFF. As DNA, the CDR3 is TGTGCCAGCAGATCGGCGTCAGGGGGCCGAAATGAGCAGTTCTTC.

This clonotype was seen only a few times. The V and J genes are TRBV2 and TRBJ2-2; no firm D call. Trimming removed 0 bases at V and 7 bases at J, with 9 bases between. This CDR3 has 14 residues. From germline, CDR1 is SNHLY and CDR2 FYNNEI. The CDR3 is CASSEALLGGELFF. The CDR3, as DNA: TGTGCCAGCAGTGAAGCGCTTCTAGGCGGGGAGCTGTTTTTT.

This clonotype turned up a few times. This chain joins TRBV9 and TRBJ2-3; 10 bases are a match to TRBD2. Germline V gives CDR1 SGDLS, CDR2 YYNGEE. Trimming took 0 bases from V and 2 from J; bases not matched to a gene: 3. The CDR3 length is 16 residues. CDR3 sequence: CASSVGTSGYTDTQYF. CDR3 DNA: TGTGCCAGCAGCGTAGGGACTAGCGGATACACAGATACGCAGTATTTT. The whole variable domain, remainder taken from reference TRBV9 and TRBJ2-3, is DSGVTQTPKHLITATGQRVTLRCSPRSGDLSVYWYQQSLDQGLQFLIQYYNGEERAKGNILERFSAQQFPDLHSELNLSSLELGDSALYFCASSVGTSGYTDTQYFGPGTRLTVL.

This rearrangement joins TRBV20-1 to TRBJ2-4, with D perhaps TRBD1 (7 bases). Germline V gene lookup returns CDR1 DFQATT and CDR2 SNEGSKA (reference sequence). With 8 bases removed from V and 4 bases from J, the gap between germline ends came to 21 bases. This CDR3 has 15 amino acids. The CDR3 is CSSPAGPGGKNIQYF. As DNA, the CDR3 is TGCAGTTCCCCGGCGGGGCCAGGGGGAAAAAACATTCAGTACTTC.

The chain is built from TRBV10-3 and TRBJ1-2; 9 bases fit TRBD1. The CDR3 has 14 amino acids. Looked up from germline, CDR1 is ENHRY and CDR2 is SYGVKD. V shed 6 bases, J shed 4 bases, and the junction held 6 bases outside the gene matches. Here the CDR3 reads CAIRGTGTGYGYTF. CDR3 coding DNA: TGTGCCATCAGGGGGACAGGGACGGGCTATGGCTACACCTTC.